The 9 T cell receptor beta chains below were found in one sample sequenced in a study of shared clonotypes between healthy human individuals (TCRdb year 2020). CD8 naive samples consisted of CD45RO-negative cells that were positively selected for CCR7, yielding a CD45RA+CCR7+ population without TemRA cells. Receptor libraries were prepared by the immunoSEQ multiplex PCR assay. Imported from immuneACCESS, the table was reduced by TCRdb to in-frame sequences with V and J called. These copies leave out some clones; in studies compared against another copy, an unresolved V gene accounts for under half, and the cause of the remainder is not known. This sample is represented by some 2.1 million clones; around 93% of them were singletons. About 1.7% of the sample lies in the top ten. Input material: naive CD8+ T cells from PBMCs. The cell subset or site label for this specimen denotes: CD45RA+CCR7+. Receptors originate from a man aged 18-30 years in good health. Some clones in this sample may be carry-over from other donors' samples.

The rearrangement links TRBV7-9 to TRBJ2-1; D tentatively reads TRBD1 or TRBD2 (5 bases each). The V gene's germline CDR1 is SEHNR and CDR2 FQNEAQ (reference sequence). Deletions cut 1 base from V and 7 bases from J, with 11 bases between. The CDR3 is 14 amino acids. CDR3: CASSLVGPSNEQFF. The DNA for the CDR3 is TGTGCCAGCAGCTTAGTGGGACCATCAAATGAGCAGTTCTTC.

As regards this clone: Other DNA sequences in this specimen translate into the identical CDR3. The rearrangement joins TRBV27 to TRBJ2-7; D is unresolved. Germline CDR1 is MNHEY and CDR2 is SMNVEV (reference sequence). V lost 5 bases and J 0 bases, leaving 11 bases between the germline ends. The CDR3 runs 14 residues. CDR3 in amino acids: CASSPRASSYEQYF. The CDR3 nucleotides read TGTGCCAGCAGTCCCCGGGCGAGCTCCTACGAGCAGTACTTC.

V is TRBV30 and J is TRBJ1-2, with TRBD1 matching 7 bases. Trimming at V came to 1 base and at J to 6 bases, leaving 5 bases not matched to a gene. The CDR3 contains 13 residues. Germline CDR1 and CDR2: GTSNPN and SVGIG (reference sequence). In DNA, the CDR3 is TGTGCCTGGAGTGCGACAGGGTTGGATGGCTACACCTTC. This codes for CAWSATGLDGYTF.

The CDR3 coding sequence is TGTGCCAGTAGTCTCAGGAGTAGCAATCAGCCCCAGCATTTT. Amino acid sequence: CASSLRSSNQPQHF. The chain recombines TRBV19 with TRBJ1-5; D gene unclear. The CDR3 length is 14 residues. In germline, CDR1 is LNHDA, CDR2 SQIVND (reference sequence). V lost 5 bases to trimming and J lost 0 bases, with 8 bases between them.

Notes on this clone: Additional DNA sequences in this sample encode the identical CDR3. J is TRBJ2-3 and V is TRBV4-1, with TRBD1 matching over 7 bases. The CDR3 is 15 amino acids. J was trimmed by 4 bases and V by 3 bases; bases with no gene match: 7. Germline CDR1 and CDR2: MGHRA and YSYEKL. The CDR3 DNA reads TGCGCCAGCAGCCACTTAGGGGGCGGCCCAGATACGCAGTATTTT. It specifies CASSHLGGGPDTQYF.

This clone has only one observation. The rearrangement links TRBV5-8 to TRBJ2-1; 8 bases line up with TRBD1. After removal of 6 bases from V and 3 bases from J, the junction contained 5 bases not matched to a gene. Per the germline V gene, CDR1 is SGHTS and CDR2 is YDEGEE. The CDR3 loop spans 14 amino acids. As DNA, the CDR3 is TGTGCCAGCACGCAAGGACAGGGCTACAATGAGCAGTTCTTC. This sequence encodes CASTQGQGYNEQFF.

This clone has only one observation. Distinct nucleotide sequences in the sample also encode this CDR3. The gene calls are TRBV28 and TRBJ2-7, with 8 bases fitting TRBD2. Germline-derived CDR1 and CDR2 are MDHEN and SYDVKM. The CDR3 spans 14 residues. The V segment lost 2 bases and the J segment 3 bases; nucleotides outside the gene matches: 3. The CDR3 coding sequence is TGTGCCAGCAGTTTAGCGGGGGGAAGCTACGAGCAGTACTTC. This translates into CASSLAGGSYEQYF. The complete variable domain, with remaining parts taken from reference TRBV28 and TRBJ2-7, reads DVKVTQSSRYLVKRTGEKVFLECVQDMDHENMFWYRQDPGLGLRLIYFSYDVKMKEKGDIPEGYSVSREKKERFSLILESASTNQTSMYLCASSLAGGSYEQYFGPGTRLTVT.

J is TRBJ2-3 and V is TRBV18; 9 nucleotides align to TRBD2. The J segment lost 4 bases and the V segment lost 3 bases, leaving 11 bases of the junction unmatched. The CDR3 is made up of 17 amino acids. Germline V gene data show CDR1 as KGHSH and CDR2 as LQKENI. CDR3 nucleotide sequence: TGTGCCAGCTCACCGCTTAGAGCGGGAGGAGGCGCAGATACGCAGTATTTT. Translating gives CASSPLRAGGGADTQYF.

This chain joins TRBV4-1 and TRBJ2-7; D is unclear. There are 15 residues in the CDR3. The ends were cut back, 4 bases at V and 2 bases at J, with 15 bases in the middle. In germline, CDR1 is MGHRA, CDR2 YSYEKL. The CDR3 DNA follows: TGCGCCAGCAGCCTTTTTGGCCCTCCCCCCTACGAGCAGTACTTC. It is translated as CASSLFGPPPYEQYF.